The T cell receptor beta chain described here comes from a study of blood T cell repertoires in COVID-19. Study overall: Sites in the United States, Italy and Spain provided acute and convalescent COVID-19 samples.

Germline loops: CDR1 SGHAT, CDR2 FQNNGV. With 5 bases removed from V and 3 bases from J, the gap between germline ends came to 17 bases. The CDR3 has 16 residues. Sequencing was performed with immunoSEQ multiplex PCR; in TCRdb, only in-frame clones are kept and a portion is missing. The profile shows about 200,000 clones, around 80% of them singletons. This chain connects TRBV11-2 to TRBJ2-1; tentative D call: TRBD1 (5 bases). The origin of this receptor is a woman aged 40 to 55 with acute or convalescent COVID-19. The sample taken for sequencing was peripheral blood. CDR3 DNA: TGTGCCAGCAGCCCCAGGGAAAGGGGTATCTACAATGAGCAGTTCTTC. Its protein product is CASSPRERGIYNEQFF.